This T cell receptor beta chain derives from a study of cytomegalovirus exposure and HLA in healthy donors. With 60 Vbeta and 13 Jbeta primers, the PCR was carried out. Method: immunoSEQ multiplex PCR; TCRdb's copy keeps in-frame clones and lacks some. The sample includes 250,000 to 350,000 clones, roughly 90% of them seen just once. Study-wide results and limits: Follow-up analysis later connected one missense variant in DCLRE1C with trimming of TCR beta V- and J-genes.

Remarks on this clone: The antigen is unknown.

This clonotype was obtained from a woman under 30 in good health and CMV-seronegative. The specimen was PBMCs.

CDR3 nucleotide sequence: TGTGCCAGCCACCGGGACAGGCACTCCTACGAGCAGTACTTC. Its translation is CASHRDRHSYEQYF. The rearrangement joins TRBV19 to TRBJ2-7; 8 nucleotides match TRBD1. Germline CDR1 and CDR2: LNHDA and SQIVND (reference sequence). With V trimmed by 9 bases and J by 0 bases, 7 bases remained unmatched. CDR3 length: 14 residues.